This is a list of T cell receptor beta chains from one sample in a study of blood T cells in healthy people across ages. TCRdb reanalysed the 5' RACE reads using MiXCR and keeps one entry per CDR3 protein. The sample shows around 650,000 distinct CDR3 sequences, around 41% of them seen only once. Specimen: blood. The receptor source for this set is a man older than 75 in good health. The CDR3 runs from the conserved cysteine through the conserved F or W. The order of the fields is V gene, clone size, D gene, J gene, CDR3 protein, CDR3 DNA. A D gene is named only where the DNA matches it firmly. Rows may omit the clone size; those that give it use once, few, many or a size class.

V gene: TRBV10-3; clone size: .; D gene: TRBD1; J gene: TRBJ2-7; CDR3 protein: CAISDRTGYEQYF; CDR3 DNA: TGTGCCATCAGTGACCGGACAGGGTACGAGCAGTACTTC
V gene: TRBV7-2; clone size: many; D gene: .; J gene: TRBJ2-2; CDR3 protein: CASSPRPQTGELFF; CDR3 DNA: TGTGCCAGCAGCCCCCGACCTCAGACCGGGGAGCTGTTTTTT
V gene: TRBV11-1; clone size: .; D gene: .; J gene: TRBJ1-4; CDR3 protein: CASSRDRADEKLFF; CDR3 DNA: TGTGCCAGCAGCCGAGACAGAGCAGATGAAAAACTGTTTTTT
V gene: TRBV7-2; clone size: .; D gene: TRBD2; J gene: TRBJ2-3; CDR3 protein: CASSLDLAGASTETQYF; CDR3 DNA: TGTGCCAGCAGCTTAGATCTAGCGGGGGCCTCCACAGAGACGCAGTATTTT
V gene: TRBV6-2/TRBV6-3; clone size: .; D gene: TRBD1; J gene: TRBJ2-1; CDR3 protein: CASSSGQGVFF; CDR3 DNA: TGTGCCAGCAGCTCGGGACAGGGGGTGTTCTTC
V gene: TRBV5-1; clone size: .; D gene: TRBD1; J gene: TRBJ2-3; CDR3 protein: CASSSEGGLRTDTQYF; CDR3 DNA: TGCGCCAGCAGCTCCGAAGGGGGCCTGCGCACAGATACGCAGTATTTT
V gene: TRBV2; clone size: .; D gene: .; J gene: TRBJ2-5; CDR3 protein: CASSAGQAGWETQYF; CDR3 DNA: TGTGCCAGCAGTGCAGGACAGGCGGGATGGGAGACCCAGTACTTC
V gene: TRBV12-3/TRBV12-4; clone size: .; D gene: .; J gene: TRBJ2-5; CDR3 protein: CASSLPPKGNEQYF; CDR3 DNA: TGTGCCAGCAGTTTACCCCCAAAAGGTAATGAGCAGTACTTC
V gene: TRBV21-1; clone size: .; D gene: .; J gene: TRBJ2-7; CDR3 protein: CASSSGGPENEQYF; CDR3 DNA: TGTGCCAGCAGCAGTGGGGGCCCTGAGAACGAGCAGTACTTC
V gene: TRBV20-1; clone size: .; D gene: TRBD2; J gene: TRBJ2-7; CDR3 protein: CSANPKTSGRVYEQYF; CDR3 DNA: TGCAGTGCTAACCCGAAGACTAGCGGGAGAGTTTACGAGCAGTACTTC
V gene: TRBV20-1; clone size: few; D gene: TRBD2; J gene: TRBJ2-3; CDR3 protein: CSAPAGGSDTQYF; CDR3 DNA: TGCAGTGCCCCAGCGGGGGGAAGTGATACGCAGTATTTT
V gene: TRBV6-2/TRBV6-3; clone size: many; D gene: .; J gene: TRBJ2-1; CDR3 protein: CASQNPGTLIYNEQFF; CDR3 DNA: TGTGCCAGCCAAAATCCCGGGACTCTTATTTACAATGAGCAGTTCTTC
V gene: TRBV12-3/TRBV12-4; clone size: few; D gene: .; J gene: TRBJ2-7; CDR3 protein: CASSPQPAGVEAQYF; CDR3 DNA: TGTGCCAGCAGTCCTCAACCCGCAGGGGTGGAAGCGCAGTACTTC
V gene: TRBV6-1; clone size: .; D gene: .; J gene: TRBJ1-5; CDR3 protein: CASADRSNQPQHF; CDR3 DNA: TGTGCCAGCGCAGACAGGAGCAATCAGCCCCAGCATTTT
V gene: TRBV20-1; clone size: .; D gene: .; J gene: TRBJ2-5; CDR3 protein: CSAGGDRRNEETQYF; CDR3 DNA: TGCAGTGCGGGGGGGGACAGGAGGAATGAAGAGACCCAGTACTTC
V gene: TRBV29-1; clone size: .; D gene: TRBD2; J gene: TRBJ2-3; CDR3 protein: CSVGEGADTQYF; CDR3 DNA: TGCAGCGTTGGGGAGGGCGCAGATACGCAGTATTTT
V gene: TRBV11-3; clone size: .; D gene: .; J gene: TRBJ1-4; CDR3 protein: CASSFPEKLFF; CDR3 DNA: TGTGCCAGCAGTTTCCCGGAAAAACTGTTTTTT
V gene: TRBV5-1; clone size: few; D gene: TRBD2; J gene: TRBJ2-5; CDR3 protein: CASSWSSGAGQETQYF; CDR3 DNA: TGCGCCAGCAGCTGGAGTAGCGGGGCTGGCCAAGAGACCCAGTACTTC
V gene: TRBV20-1; clone size: few; D gene: .; J gene: TRBJ2-4; CDR3 protein: CSASGGGGVGIQYF; CDR3 DNA: TGCAGTGCTAGTGGCGGCGGCGGGGTGGGCATTCAGTACTTC
V gene: TRBV7-9; clone size: many; D gene: TRBD1; J gene: TRBJ2-5; CDR3 protein: CASSKGQGEETQYF; CDR3 DNA: TGTGCCAGCAGCAAGGGACAGGGCGAAGAGACCCAGTACTTC
V gene: TRBV15; clone size: few; D gene: TRBD2; J gene: TRBJ2-1; CDR3 protein: CATSGRGGTYNEQFF; CDR3 DNA: TGTGCCACCAGCGGGCGGGGGGGCACCTACAATGAGCAGTTCTTC
V gene: TRBV2; clone size: few; D gene: .; J gene: TRBJ2-7; CDR3 protein: CASSESRPSSYEQYF; CDR3 DNA: TGTGCCAGCAGTGAAAGTAGGCCTAGCTCCTACGAGCAGTACTTC
V gene: TRBV4-3; clone size: .; D gene: .; J gene: TRBJ2-5; CDR3 protein: CASSQDLAYQETQYF; CDR3 DNA: TGCGCCAGCAGCCAAGATCTGGCTTACCAAGAGACCCAGTACTTC
V gene: TRBV20-1; clone size: .; D gene: TRBD1; J gene: TRBJ1-6; CDR3 protein: CSAKRTGDSYNSPLHF; CDR3 DNA: TGCAGTGCTAAAAGGACAGGGGACTCCTATAATTCACCCCTCCACTTT
V gene: TRBV20-1; clone size: .; D gene: .; J gene: TRBJ2-7; CDR3 protein: CSVRQLYYEQYF; CDR3 DNA: TGCAGTGTCCGTCAGCTTTACTACGAGCAGTACTTC
V gene: TRBV4-3; clone size: once; D gene: .; J gene: TRBJ2-3; CDR3 protein: CASSQGGTVLEPTDTQYF; CDR3 DNA: TGCGCCAGCAGCCAAGGAGGGACTGTGCTAGAACCCACAGATACGCAGTATTTT
V gene: TRBV11-2; clone size: .; D gene: TRBD1; J gene: TRBJ2-3; CDR3 protein: CASAVGGRTDTQYF; CDR3 DNA: TGTGCCAGCGCAGTAGGGGGCCGCACAGATACGCAGTATTTT
V gene: TRBV6-6; clone size: .; D gene: .; J gene: TRBJ2-3; CDR3 protein: CASSTNPGVPRTDTQYF; CDR3 DNA: TGTGCCAGTAGTACAAATCCAGGGGTCCCCCGGACAGATACGCAGTATTTT
V gene: TRBV5-4; clone size: .; D gene: TRBD1; J gene: TRBJ1-2; CDR3 protein: CASSPTPDRDYGYTF; CDR3 DNA: TGTGCCAGCAGCCCGACCCCGGACAGGGACTATGGCTACACCTTC
V gene: TRBV2; clone size: .; D gene: .; J gene: TRBJ1-2; CDR3 protein: CASRLQGLNYGYTF; CDR3 DNA: TGTGCCAGCAGACTGCAGGGGCTGAACTATGGCTACACCTTC
V gene: TRBV15; clone size: .; D gene: .; J gene: TRBJ1-4; CDR3 protein: CATSREGDIATNEKLFF; CDR3 DNA: TGTGCCACCAGCAGAGAGGGGGATATAGCAACTAATGAAAAACTGTTTTTT
V gene: TRBV27; clone size: .; D gene: .; J gene: TRBJ1-5; CDR3 protein: CASRVGANHPQHF; CDR3 DNA: TGTGCCAGCAGGGTGGGAGCTAATCACCCCCAGCATTTT
V gene: TRBV5-1; clone size: .; D gene: .; J gene: TRBJ2-2; CDR3 protein: CASSLGLQATNTGELFF; CDR3 DNA: TGCGCCAGCAGCTTGGGACTACAGGCGACGAACACCGGGGAGCTGTTTTTT
V gene: TRBV5-1; clone size: few; D gene: .; J gene: TRBJ2-5; CDR3 protein: CASSRAVGETQYF; CDR3 DNA: TGCGCCAGCAGCAGGGCCGTGGGGGAGACCCAGTACTTC
V gene: TRBV12-3/TRBV12-4; clone size: .; D gene: .; J gene: TRBJ1-1; CDR3 protein: CASSFSQGPRNTEAFF; CDR3 DNA: TGTGCCAGCAGTTTTTCTCAGGGGCCCCGAAACACTGAAGCTTTCTTT
V gene: TRBV10-1; clone size: few; D gene: TRBD2; J gene: TRBJ2-1; CDR3 protein: CASSESSGSSYNEQFF; CDR3 DNA: TGCGCCAGCAGTGAGTCTAGCGGGAGCTCCTACAATGAGCAGTTCTTC
V gene: TRBV4-3; clone size: many; D gene: TRBD1; J gene: TRBJ1-4; CDR3 protein: CASSQLVTGANEKLFF; CDR3 DNA: TGCGCCAGCAGCCAACTCGTGACAGGGGCTAATGAAAAACTGTTTTTT
V gene: TRBV6-2/TRBV6-3; clone size: few; D gene: .; J gene: TRBJ2-7; CDR3 protein: CASSYTPGSSRGGLSYEQYF; CDR3 DNA: TGTGCCAGCAGTTACACCCCCGGGTCATCGAGGGGGGGTCTCTCCTACGAGCAGTACTTC
V gene: TRBV28; clone size: many; D gene: .; J gene: TRBJ2-1; CDR3 protein: CASSPRENEQFF; CDR3 DNA: TGTGCCAGCAGTCCCAGGGAAAATGAGCAGTTCTTC
V gene: TRBV7-2; clone size: few; D gene: .; J gene: TRBJ1-1; CDR3 protein: CASSLEGVDTEAFF; CDR3 DNA: TGTGCCAGCAGCTTAGAGGGCGTAGACACTGAAGCTTTCTTT
V gene: TRBV4-3; clone size: .; D gene: .; J gene: TRBJ2-7; CDR3 protein: CASSQGTGGALAPYEQYF; CDR3 DNA: TGCGCCAGCAGCCAAGGCACCGGGGGAGCCCTAGCTCCCTACGAGCAGTACTTC
V gene: TRBV28; clone size: .; D gene: TRBD1; J gene: TRBJ2-7; CDR3 protein: CASSPHRGRKNKYEQYF; CDR3 DNA: TGTGCCAGCAGTCCCCACAGGGGGCGCAAGAATAAGTACGAGCAGTACTTC
V gene: TRBV5-1; clone size: .; D gene: .; J gene: TRBJ2-5; CDR3 protein: CASSLSSNQETQYF; CDR3 DNA: TGCGCCAGCAGCTTGAGCAGTAACCAAGAGACCCAGTACTTC
V gene: TRBV29-1; clone size: few; D gene: .; J gene: TRBJ2-3; CDR3 protein: CSTRGPGSTDTQYF; CDR3 DNA: TGCAGCACCCGGGGGCCAGGGAGCACAGATACGCAGTATTTT
V gene: TRBV6-1; clone size: .; D gene: TRBD2; J gene: TRBJ2-3; CDR3 protein: CASSEGVLADSTDTQYF; CDR3 DNA: TGTGCCAGCAGTGAAGGAGTCCTAGCGGATAGCACAGATACGCAGTATTTT
V gene: TRBV29-1; clone size: .; D gene: TRBD1; J gene: TRBJ1-1; CDR3 protein: CSVNDRVTEAFF; CDR3 DNA: TGCAGCGTCAACGACAGGGTTACTGAAGCTTTCTTT
V gene: TRBV5-1; clone size: many; D gene: .; J gene: TRBJ2-1; CDR3 protein: CASSLDPNNEQFF; CDR3 DNA: TGCGCCAGCAGCTTAGACCCCAACAATGAGCAGTTCTTC
V gene: TRBV12-3/TRBV12-4; clone size: .; D gene: .; J gene: TRBJ2-4; CDR3 protein: CASSSNRDTGPKNIQYF; CDR3 DNA: TGTGCCAGCAGTTCAAATAGGGATACGGGGCCCAAAAACATTCAGTACTTC
V gene: TRBV27; clone size: few; D gene: TRBD1; J gene: TRBJ1-1; CDR3 protein: CASSLSGQGKNTEAFF; CDR3 DNA: TGTGCCAGCAGTTTATCAGGACAGGGGAAGAACACTGAAGCTTTCTTT
V gene: TRBV18; clone size: .; D gene: .; J gene: TRBJ2-3; CDR3 protein: CASSPNQGRDTQYF; CDR3 DNA: TGTGCCAGCTCACCCAACCAGGGAAGAGATACGCAGTATTTT
V gene: TRBV20-1; clone size: .; D gene: .; J gene: TRBJ1-4; CDR3 protein: CSAGKTGANEKPFF; CDR3 DNA: TGCAGTGCTGGGAAGACAGGAGCTAATGAAAAACCGTTTTTT
V gene: TRBV14; clone size: .; D gene: TRBD2; J gene: TRBJ2-5; CDR3 protein: CASSKGLAANQETQYF; CDR3 DNA: TGTGCCAGCAGCAAGGGACTAGCGGCGAACCAAGAGACCCAGTACTTC